These 6 T cell receptor beta chains came from one sample sequenced in a study of blood T cell repertoires in COVID-19. The assay was immunoSEQ multiplex PCR, and TCRdb's table has in-frame clones only and misses some. The profile shows around 76,000 clones, roughly four fifths of them singletons. Sequenced material: peripheral blood. The receptors come from a woman aged 80 or over with active or convalescent COVID-19.

This CDR3 is CASSASGWGTEAFF. The CDR3 DNA follows: TGTGCCAGCAGTGCCAGCGGGTGGGGTACTGAAGCTTTCTTT. The V call is TRBV2, the J call TRBJ1-1; no clear D. Germline assignment: CDR1 SNHLY and CDR2 FYNNEI. The CDR3 contains 14 residues. Deletions cut 4 bases from V and 5 bases from J, with 14 bases between. Complete variable domain (other parts from reference TRBV2 and TRBJ1-1): EPEVTQTPSHQVTQMGQEVILRCVPISNHLYFYWYRQILGQKVEFLVSFYNNEISEKSEIFDDQFSVERPDGSNFTLKIRSTKLEDSAMYFCASSASGWGTEAFFGQGTRLTVV.

The CDR3 sequence is CASSARDSPYNEQFF. As DNA, the CDR3 is TGTGCCAGCAGCGCTAGGGACAGTCCCTACAATGAGCAGTTCTTC. This sequence joins TRBV9 and TRBJ2-1, with 7 bases aligning to TRBD1. The ends lost 3 bases at V and 2 bases at J; junction bases unmatched: 5. The CDR3 covers 15 residues. Germline V CDR1 and CDR2: SGDLS, YYNGEE. The variable domain in full, completed from reference TRBV9 and TRBJ2-1, reads DSGVTQTPKHLITATGQRVTLRCSPRSGDLSVYWYQQSLDQGLQFLIQYYNGEERAKGNILERFSAQQFPDLHSELNLSSLELGDSALYFCASSARDSPYNEQFFGPGTRLTVL.

The chain is built from TRBV11-2 and TRBJ2-7, with 8 bases lining up with TRBD2. Looked up from germline, CDR1 is SGHAT and CDR2 is FQNNGV. The CDR3 runs to 15 residues. The V segment lost 5 bases and the J segment 0 bases; nucleotides outside the gene matches: 6. This CDR3 is CASSVLSGDSYEQYF. CDR3 DNA sequence: TGTGCCAGCAGCGTCCTTAGCGGGGACTCCTACGAGCAGTACTTC.

The chain has TRBV28 and TRBJ1-5; D not resolved. This CDR3 comprises 14 residues. V lost 6 bases and J 4 bases, leaving 13 bases between the germline ends. Germline V CDR1 and CDR2: MDHEN, SYDVKM. This chain's CDR3 is CASRKSEENQPQHF. CDR3 nucleotide sequence: TGTGCCAGCAGGAAAAGCGAGGAAAATCAGCCCCAGCATTTT.

This CDR3 is CASSEGRQGVEKLFF. Written as DNA, the CDR3 is TGTGCCAGCAGTGAAGGCAGGCAAGGGGTCGAAAAACTGTTTTTT. V gene TRBV6-1 combines with J gene TRBJ1-4; D is perhaps TRBD1 (5 bases). The germline gives CDR1 MNHNS, CDR2 SASEGT. This CDR3 region has 15 residues. Trimming removed 1 base from V and 8 bases from J, with 14 bases in between.

The chain uses TRBV6-2 or TRBV6-3 and TRBJ1-5; perhaps TRBD1 as D (6 bases). CDR3 length equals 15 residues. Trimming took off 0 bases at V and 5 bases at J, with 11 bases between the two ends. Per germline, CDR1 MNHEY and CDR2 SVGEGT. Here the CDR3 reads CASSYSNRVDQPQHF. DNA of the CDR3: TGTGCCAGCAGTTACTCCAACAGGGTAGATCAGCCCCAGCATTTT.